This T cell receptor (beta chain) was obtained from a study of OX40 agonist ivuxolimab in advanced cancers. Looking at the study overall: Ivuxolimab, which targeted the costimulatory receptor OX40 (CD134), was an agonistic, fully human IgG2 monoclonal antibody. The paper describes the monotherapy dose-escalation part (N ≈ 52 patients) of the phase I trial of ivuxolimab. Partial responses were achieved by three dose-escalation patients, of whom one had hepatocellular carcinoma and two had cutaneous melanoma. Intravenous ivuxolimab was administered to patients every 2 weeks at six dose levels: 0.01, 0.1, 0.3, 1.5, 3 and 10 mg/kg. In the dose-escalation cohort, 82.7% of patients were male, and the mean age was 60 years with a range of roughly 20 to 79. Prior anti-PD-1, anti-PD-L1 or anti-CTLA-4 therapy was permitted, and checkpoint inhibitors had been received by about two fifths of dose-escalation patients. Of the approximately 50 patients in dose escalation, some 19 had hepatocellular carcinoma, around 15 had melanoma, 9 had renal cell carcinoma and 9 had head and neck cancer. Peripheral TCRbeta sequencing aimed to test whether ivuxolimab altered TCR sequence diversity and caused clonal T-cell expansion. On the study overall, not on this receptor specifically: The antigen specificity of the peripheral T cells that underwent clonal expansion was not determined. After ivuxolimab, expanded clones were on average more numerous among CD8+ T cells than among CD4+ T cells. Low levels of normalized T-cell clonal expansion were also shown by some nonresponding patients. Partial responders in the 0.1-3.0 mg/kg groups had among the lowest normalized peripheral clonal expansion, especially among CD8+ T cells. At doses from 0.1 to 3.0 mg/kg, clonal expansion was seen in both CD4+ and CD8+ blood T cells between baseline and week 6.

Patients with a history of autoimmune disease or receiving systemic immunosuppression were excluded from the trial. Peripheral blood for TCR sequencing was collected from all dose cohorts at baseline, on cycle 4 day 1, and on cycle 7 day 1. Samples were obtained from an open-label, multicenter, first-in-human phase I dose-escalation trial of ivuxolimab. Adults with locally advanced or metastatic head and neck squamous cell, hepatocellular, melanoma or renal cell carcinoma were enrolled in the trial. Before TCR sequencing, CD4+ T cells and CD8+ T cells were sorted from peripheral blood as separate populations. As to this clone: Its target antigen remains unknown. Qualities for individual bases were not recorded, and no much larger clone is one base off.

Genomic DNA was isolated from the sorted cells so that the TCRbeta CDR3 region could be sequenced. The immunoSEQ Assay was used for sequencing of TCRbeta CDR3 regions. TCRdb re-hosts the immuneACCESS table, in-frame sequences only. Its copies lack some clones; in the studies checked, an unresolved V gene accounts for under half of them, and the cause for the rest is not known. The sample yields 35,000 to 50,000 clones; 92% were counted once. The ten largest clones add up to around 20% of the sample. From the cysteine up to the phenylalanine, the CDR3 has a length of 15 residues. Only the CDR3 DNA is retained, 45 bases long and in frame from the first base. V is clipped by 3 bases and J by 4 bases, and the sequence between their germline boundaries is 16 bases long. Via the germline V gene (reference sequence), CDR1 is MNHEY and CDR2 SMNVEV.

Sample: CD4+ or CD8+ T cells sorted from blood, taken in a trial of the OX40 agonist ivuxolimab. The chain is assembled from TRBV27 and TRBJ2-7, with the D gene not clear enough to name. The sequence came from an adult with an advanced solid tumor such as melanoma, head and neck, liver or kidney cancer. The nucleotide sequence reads TGTGCCAGCAGTTTTAGAGGAGCAGAGGTGTACGAGCAGTACTTC. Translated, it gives CASSFRGAEVYEQYF.